This TCR beta chain was profiled in a study of cytomegalovirus exposure and HLA in healthy donors. Looking at the study overall: Around 78 million unique TCRs, all from HLA-typed donors, were included in an early release of the data.

V gave up 3 bases and J gave up 1 base; unmatched junction bases: 5. Germline CDR1 reads SGDLS; CDR2 reads YYNGEE. CDR3 size: 16 residues. The study ran its PCR with 60 Vbeta and 13 Jbeta primers. Assay used: immunoSEQ multiplex PCR; TCRdb lists only in-frame clones, some missing. Here the sample spans some 100,000 clones, approximately 72% being singletons. The sequence came from a male donor in good health and CMV-seropositive. The chain employs TRBV9 and TRBJ2-1, with 9 bases fitting TRBD2. Sequenced material: PBMCs. The CDR3 protein is CASSASSGASYNEQFF. In DNA form, the CDR3 reads TGTGCCAGCAGCGCCTCTAGCGGGGCGTCCTACAATGAGCAGTTCTTC.